This T cell receptor beta chain was profiled in a study of graft-versus-host responses after intestinal transplantation. Germline loops: CDR1 SEHNR, CDR2 FQNEAQ (reference sequence). V shed 6 bases and J 7 bases; nucleotides not matched to a gene: 7. CDR3 length: 15 amino acids. With regard to this clone: Its antigen remains unidentified.

Produced via immunoSEQ multiplex PCR; TCRdb's table is partial and in-frame only. The top ten clones hold about 0.29% of a sample with tens of thousands of clones, over 85% of them seen once. This chain links TRBV7-9 with TRBJ1-6; 9 bases agree with TRBD1. The clonotype was recovered from a human donor who received an intestinal transplant. The specimen was unstimulated CD4+ T cells sorted from spleen or lymph node cells, collected before intestinal transplant. This chain's CDR3 is CASRGSGQGNSPLHF. DNA of the CDR3: TGTGCCAGCAGGGGCAGCGGACAGGGGAATTCACCCCTCCACTTT.